These 26 T cell receptor beta chains share one sample of origin, sequenced in a study of siplizumab effects on memory and regulatory T cells. Clones were sequenced by immunoSEQ multiplex PCR, and TCRdb holds only the in-frame ones, with some missing. The sample shows about 120,000 clones, roughly 89% of them seen only once. Sequenced: CD4+ T cells sorted from blood. The source is a human donor in good health.

This chain links TRBV6-5 with TRBJ2-3; 10 positions agree with TRBD1. Germline CDR1 is MNHEY and CDR2 is SVGAGI. V lost 4 bases, J lost 2 bases, and 3 bases stayed unmatched. The CDR3 is made up of 15 amino acids. The DNA of the CDR3 is TGTGCCAGCAGTTCGGGACAGGGGAACACAGATACGCAGTATTTT. It specifies CASSSGQGNTDTQYF.

The chain has TRBV6-1 and TRBJ2-7; tentatively, D is TRBD1 (5 bases). The V end lost 1 base, the J end lost 9 bases, and 16 bases lay between the germline ends. Germline V gene lookup returns CDR1 MNHNS and CDR2 SASEGT. The CDR3 consists of 14 residues. CDR3 loop: CASSEVAGNVGQYF. The CDR3 DNA follows: TGTGCCAGCAGTGAAGTGGCAGGGAATGTGGGGCAGTACTTC.

Note on this clone: Other DNA variants within this sample encode the same CDR3. The J gene is TRBJ1-1, the V gene TRBV5-1; D remains unclear. Trimming shortened V by 0 bases and J by 0 bases, and 3 bases separated the two germline ends. The CDR3 extends over 13 amino acids. Germline V gives CDR1 SGHRS, CDR2 YFSETQ. The CDR3 sequence is CASSLEVNTEAFF. CDR3 coding DNA: TGCGCCAGCAGCTTGGAAGTGAACACTGAAGCTTTCTTT.

J is TRBJ2-3 and V is TRBV4-1; D unclear. This CDR3 comprises 14 residues. V was shortened by 1 base and J by 1 base, with 6 bases between the two germline ends. Germline assignment: CDR1 MGHRA and CDR2 YSYEKL. The CDR3 loop is CASSQVVGTDTQYF. CDR3 nucleotide sequence: TGCGCCAGCAGCCAAGTCGTGGGCACAGATACGCAGTATTTT.

The V call is TRBV14, the J call TRBJ2-2, with D maybe TRBD2 (6 bases). Trimming cost V 3 bases and J 4 bases, with 15 bases left between them. Looked up from germline, CDR1 is SGHDN and CDR2 is FVKESK. The CDR3 length is 16 residues. CDR3 region: CASSHGPGTFTGELFF. The CDR3 DNA is TGTGCCAGCAGCCATGGACCCGGGACTTTCACCGGGGAGCTGTTTTTT.

V is TRBV9 and J is TRBJ2-3; 12 bases align to TRBD2. CDR3 length: 16 residues. CDR1 and CDR2 (germline): SGDLS, YYNGEE. V shed 4 bases, J shed 5 bases, and the junction held 8 bases outside the gene matches. DNA for the CDR3: TGTGCCAGCAGCCCGACTAGCGGGAGTGGCTTAGATACGCAGTATTTT. This translates into CASSPTSGSGLDTQYF.

This clone was counted a single time. The chain links TRBV4-1 to TRBJ2-5; D call uncertain. Trimming took 4 bases from V and 0 from J, leaving 15 bases between them. Germline values: CDR1 MGHRA, CDR2 YSYEKL. This CDR3 spans 16 amino acids. The CDR3, as DNA: TGCGCCAGCAGCCCCGCTCTAGGATACTACCAAGAGACCCAGTACTTC. Translating gives CASSPALGYYQETQYF.

In its sample, this clone was seen once. The rearrangement links TRBV7-9 to TRBJ2-7; TRBD2 is a possible D gene (6 bases). Trimming pared 5 bases from V and 2 bases from J, leaving 19 bases between. CDR1 and CDR2 (germline): SEHNR, FQNEAQ (reference sequence). The CDR3 spans 16 residues. The chain's CDR3 is CASSPSAGRRTYEQYF. DNA of the CDR3: TGTGCCAGCAGCCCCAGTGCGGGGAGGAGGACCTACGAGCAGTACTTC. Full variable domain (missing parts from reference TRBV7-9 and TRBJ2-7): DTGVSQNPRHKITKRGQNVTFRCDPISEHNRLYWYRQTLGQGPEFLTYFQNEAQLEKSRLLSDRFSAERPKGSFSTLEIQRTEQGDSAMYLCASSPSAGRRTYEQYFGPGTRLTVT.

This chain links TRBV6-1 with TRBJ1-1; D ambiguous. Trimming cost V 1 base and J 9 bases, with 9 bases left between them. This CDR3 spans 12 amino acids. Looked up from germline, CDR1 is MNHNS and CDR2 is SASEGT. The CDR3, as DNA: TGTGCCAGCAGTGAAGGAACTCTTAAAGCTTTCTTT. This translates into CASSEGTLKAFF.

The J gene is TRBJ1-1, the V gene TRBV5-6; 8 nucleotides line up with TRBD1. Germline CDR1 is SGHDT and CDR2 is YYEEEE. V gave up 4 bases and J gave up 6 bases; unmatched junction bases: 11. The CDR3 is 15 residues long. The CDR3 reads CASSRRQGFVAEAFF. The CDR3 DNA is TGTGCCAGCAGCCGGAGACAGGGGTTTGTCGCTGAAGCTTTCTTT.

The chain couples TRBV5-1 to TRBJ2-6; TRBD2 matches at 10 bases. The V and J ends lost 4 bases and 2 bases, in that order; junction bases with no gene match: 3. This CDR3 comprises 16 residues. From germline, CDR1 is SGHRS and CDR2 YFSETQ. The CDR3 DNA reads TGCGCCAGCAGCCTAGCGGGAGCCGCTGGGGCCAACGTCCTGACTTTC. Protein: CASSLAGAAGANVLTF.

This clone showed up just a few times. The chain joins TRBV7-3 to TRBJ2-1; 12 positions agree with TRBD2. The CDR3 consists of 16 residues. The J segment lost 7 bases and the V segment lost 4 bases, leaving 8 bases of the junction unmatched. Germline V gives CDR1 SGHTA, CDR2 FQGTGA. The CDR3: CASSSHVLAGGNEQFF. In DNA, the CDR3 is TGTGCCAGCAGCTCCCATGTCCTAGCGGGAGGGAATGAGCAGTTCTTC.

The chain carries TRBV2 and TRBJ2-7, with 10 bases identical to TRBD1. The J segment lost 6 bases and the V segment lost 8 bases, leaving 1 base of the junction unmatched. The CDR3 is 11 residues long. CDR1 and CDR2 (germline): SNHLY, FYNNEI. CDR3 region: CASGDRGEQYF. The CDR3 DNA follows: TGTGCCAGCGGGGACAGGGGCGAGCAGTACTTC. Variable domain in full (rest from reference TRBV2 and TRBJ2-7): EPEVTQTPSHQVTQMGQEVILRCVPISNHLYFYWYRQILGQKVEFLVSFYNNEISEKSEIFDDQFSVERPDGSNFTLKIRSTKLEDSAMYFCASGDRGEQYFGPGTRLTVT.

This sequence joins TRBV21-1 and TRBJ2-1; TRBD1, the table's D call, lacks a check against the DNA. TRBV21-1 is a recognized pseudogene. The length of the CDR3 is 18 residues. The CDR3 DNA reads TGTGCCAGCAGCCAGACAGGGGCTTCATCTAGCGACTACAATGAGCAGTTCTTC. Translation gives CASSQTGASSSDYNEQFF.

This chain joins TRBV5-1 and TRBJ2-3; D is perhaps TRBD1 (5 bases). This CDR3 is 14 amino acids long. Germline-derived CDR1 and CDR2 are SGHRS and YFSETQ. V gave up 0 bases and J gave up 6 bases, with 11 bases separating them. The CDR3, as DNA: TGCGCCAGCAGCTTGGCAGGGCCGGTTGATACGCAGTATTTT. Translated, it gives CASSLAGPVDTQYF.

This rearrangement joins TRBV6-1 to TRBJ2-6; D ambiguous. There are 13 residues in the CDR3. Germline V lookup: CDR1 MNHNS, CDR2 SASEGT. The V end lost 5 bases, the J end lost 1 base, and 3 bases lay between the germline ends. The CDR3 DNA reads as TGTGCCAGCAGTCATTCTGGGGCCAACGTCCTGACTTTC. This translates into CASSHSGANVLTF.

The chain combines TRBV4-2 with TRBJ1-2, with D possibly matching TRBD1 (5 bases). CDR1 LGHNA and CDR2 YNFKEQ come from the germline V gene. This CDR3 has 16 residues. Trimming left V 0 bases short and J 0 bases short, with 11 bases between. CDR3: CASSQDRGDTNYGYTF. The DNA of the CDR3 is TGTGCCAGCAGCCAAGACCGAGGGGATACTAACTATGGCTACACCTTC.

The chain has TRBV13 and TRBJ2-1; D ambiguous. The CDR3 totals 14 residues. Germline V lookup: CDR1 PRHDT, CDR2 FYEKMQ (reference sequence). V was trimmed by 5 bases and J by 8 bases, leaving 16 bases between them. Here the CDR3 reads CASSRLRRPDEQFF. The DNA of the CDR3 is TGTGCCAGCAGCCGCTTACGGAGACCGGATGAGCAGTTCTTC.

This chain uses TRBV11-3 with TRBJ2-5; 12 nucleotides line up with TRBD2. This CDR3 comprises 14 residues. Germline V gene sequence: CDR1 SGHNT, CDR2 YENEEA. Germline trimming cut 5 bases from V and 5 bases from J; bases unmatched to any gene: 3. This CDR3 reads CASSLTSGSETQYF. Written as DNA, the CDR3 is TGTGCCAGCAGCCTGACTAGCGGGAGCGAGACCCAGTACTTC.

A single count supports this clone. Other DNA sequences in this specimen translate into the identical CDR3. The genes are TRBV5-1 and TRBJ1-1; a possible D gene is TRBD1 (6 bases). V dropped 7 bases and J dropped 2 bases, with 15 bases sitting between them. The CDR3 has 14 residues. Germline lookup yields CDR1 SGHRS and CDR2 YFSETQ. Written as DNA, the CDR3 is TGCGCCAGCGGTTCCCGGGGGGCAAACACTGAAGCTTTCTTT. It translates to CASGSRGANTEAFF.

The chain joins TRBV7-2 to TRBJ2-7, with 10 bases matching TRBD2. V shed 2 bases, J shed 3 bases, and the junction held 4 bases outside the gene matches. The germline V gene has CDR1 SGHTA and CDR2 FQGNSA. The CDR3 is 15 amino acids. The CDR3 DNA sequence: TGTGCCAGCAGCTTATCGGCTAGCGGGGGCTACGAGCAGTACTTC. This encodes CASSLSASGGYEQYF.

The chain combines TRBV30 with TRBJ2-3; 7 bases line up with TRBD1. This CDR3 contains 16 residues. Germline V gene lookup returns CDR1 GTSNPN and CDR2 SVGIG (reference sequence). V trimming: 3 bases; J trimming: 2 bases; junction bases outside the gene matches: 11. The CDR3 bases are TGTGCCTGGAGCCCTCAGGGGGTGAACCCCACAGATACGCAGTATTTT. As protein: CAWSPQGVNPTDTQYF.

The chain carries TRBV10-2 and TRBJ1-5, with D unclear. Trimming left V 2 bases short and J 2 bases short, with 13 bases between. The CDR3 runs to 16 residues. Germline values: CDR1 WSHSY, CDR2 SAAADI. The CDR3 region is CASSEDGAGRNQPQHF. The CDR3 DNA is TGCGCCAGCAGTGAGGATGGAGCGGGTCGCAATCAGCCCCAGCATTTT.

J is TRBJ2-5 and V is TRBV5-1; 12 bases map to TRBD2. The CDR3 sequence is 16 residues long. V was clipped by 5 bases and J by 1 base; unmatched bases: 6. CDR1 is SGHRS and CDR2 is YFSETQ in the germline V gene. Here the CDR3 DNA reads TGCGCCAGCAGAGCAGGGACTAGCGGGTTCCAAGAGACCCAGTACTTC. Amino acids: CASRAGTSGFQETQYF.

The rearrangement joins TRBV27 to TRBJ2-3; 8 bases match TRBD1. The trim removed 8 bases at V and 2 bases at J, leaving 9 bases unmatched. The CDR3 runs to 15 residues. The germline V gene has CDR1 MNHEY and CDR2 SMNVEV (reference sequence). The CDR3 sequence: CASCTAGGDTDTQYF. The CDR3 DNA sequence: TGTGCCAGCTGTACTGCAGGGGGCGACACAGATACGCAGTATTTT.

The chain links TRBV7-2 to TRBJ2-7; D gene uncertain. Trimming took 0 bases from V and 0 from J, leaving 9 bases between them. CDR1 and CDR2 (germline): SGHTA, FQGNSA. This CDR3 region has 15 residues. CDR3 in amino acids: CASSLASGNSYEQYF. The CDR3 nucleotides read TGTGCCAGCAGCTTAGCTTCAGGCAACTCCTACGAGCAGTACTTC.